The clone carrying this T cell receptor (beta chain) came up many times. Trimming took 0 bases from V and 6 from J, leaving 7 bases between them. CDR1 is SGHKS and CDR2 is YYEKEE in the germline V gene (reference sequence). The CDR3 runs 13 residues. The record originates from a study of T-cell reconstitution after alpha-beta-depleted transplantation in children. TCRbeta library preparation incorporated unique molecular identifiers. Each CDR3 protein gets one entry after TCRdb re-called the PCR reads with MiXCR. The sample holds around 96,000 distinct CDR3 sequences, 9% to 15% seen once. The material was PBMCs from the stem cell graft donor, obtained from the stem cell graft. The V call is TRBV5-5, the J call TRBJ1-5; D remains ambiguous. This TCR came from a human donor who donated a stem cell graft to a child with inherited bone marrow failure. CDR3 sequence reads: CASSLEVPQPQHF. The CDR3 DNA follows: TGTGCCAGCAGCTTGGAGGTTCCTCAGCCCCAGCATTTT.